This TCR beta chain came from a study of CXCR4 blockade with PD-1 therapy in pancreatic cancer. Clones were sequenced by immunoSEQ multiplex PCR, and TCRdb holds only the in-frame ones, with some missing. The sample carries about 5,100 clones, 45% to 60% recorded once. The archived tumor blocks came from patients without neoadjuvant therapy before resection. A remark on this clone: Its target is not known.

This CDR3 region has 17 residues. The germline gives CDR1 MNHGY, CDR2 SAAAGT. The V segment lost 6 bases and the J segment 7 bases; nucleotides outside the gene matches: 16. Regarding the study as a whole: Intratumoral clonality (mean around 0.13) exceeded healthy blood (roughly 0.05) but did not track survival. Sequencing covered TCRbeta chains only, not alpha chains. More frequent amino acid clones had more nucleotide rearrangements, suggesting convergent selection.

The receptor was isolated from a human donor with pancreatic ductal adenocarcinoma. The rearrangement joins TRBV6-8 to TRBJ2-1; 9 positions match TRBD2. Sequenced input: tumor tissue. CDR3 nucleotide sequence: TGTGCCAGCAGACCCCAATCGGCGGGAGGGCCGTTTAATGAGCAGTTCTTC. Amino acids: CASRPQSAGGPFNEQFF.